The TCR beta chain under discussion was sequenced for a study of OX40 agonist ivuxolimab in advanced cancers. Concerning the study at large: Ivuxolimab was a fully human IgG2 agonistic monoclonal antibody targeting the costimulatory receptor OX40 (CD134). In the dose-escalation cohort, 82.7% of patients were male, and the mean age was roughly 60 years, with a range of roughly 20 to 80. Peripheral TCRbeta sequencing aimed to test whether ivuxolimab altered TCR sequence diversity and caused clonal T-cell expansion. The monotherapy dose-escalation portion (N = 52 patients) of the phase I ivuxolimab trial is reported in the paper. Prior anti-PD-1, anti-PD-L1 or anti-CTLA-4 therapy was permitted, and checkpoint inhibitors had been received by 30% to 40% of dose-escalation patients. Intravenous ivuxolimab was administered to patients every 2 weeks at six dose levels: 0.01, 0.1, 0.3, 1.5, 3 and 10 mg/kg. Partial responses occurred in three dose-escalation patients, of whom one had hepatocellular carcinoma and two had cutaneous melanoma. Of the approximately 50 dose-escalation patients, hepatocellular carcinoma was present in approximately 20, melanoma in roughly 15, renal cell carcinoma in 9 and head and neck cancer in 9.

Genomic DNA was extracted from sorted cells for sequencing of the TCRbeta CDR3 region. TCRbeta CDR3 regions were sequenced using the immunoSEQ Assay. TCRdb obtained this table from immuneACCESS and retained in-frame rearrangements with V and J assigned. These tables miss some clones; where compared with another copy, unresolved V genes account for less than half of the shortfall, and the remainder is unexplained. The table for this sample lists around 94,000 clones; under 95% of them were counted only once. About 0.87% of the sample rests with the top ten. The trial excluded patients who had a history of autoimmune disease or were on systemic immunosuppression. Peripheral blood for TCR sequencing was collected from all dose cohorts at baseline, on cycle 4 day 1, and on cycle 7 day 1. Samples were obtained from an open-label, multicenter, first-in-human phase I dose-escalation trial of ivuxolimab. Adults with locally advanced or metastatic melanoma, renal cell carcinoma, hepatocellular carcinoma or head and neck squamous cell carcinoma were enrolled in the trial. CD4+ and CD8+ T cells were sorted separately from peripheral blood before TCR sequencing.

V is trimmed back by 0 bases and J by 6 bases, and the junction contains 1 base that no gene match accounts for. Based on the germline V gene, the CDR1 and CDR2 sequences are SQVTM and ANQGSEA. The CDR3 holds 12 amino acids from the cysteine to the phenylalanine. Kept here is only the CDR3 DNA, which spans 36 bases and is read in frame from base 1. Results the study describes overall, beyond this receptor: After ivuxolimab, expanded clones were on average more numerous among CD8+ T cells than among CD4+ T cells. Antigen specificity was not determined for the clonally expanded peripheral T cells. In the 0.1-3.0 mg/kg groups, partial responders had among the lowest normalized peripheral clonal expansion, particularly in CD8+ T cells. At doses of 0.1 to 3.0 mg/kg, clonal expansion of both CD4+ and CD8+ T cells in blood was seen between baseline and week 6. Low levels of normalized T-cell clonal expansion were also seen in some patients who did not respond.

This clone was seen just once. Its antigen is currently not known. There are no base qualities to consult, and no much larger clone falls within one base. Recombination connected TRBV29-1 to TRBJ2-7, with TRBD1 matching 8 junction bases. This sequence was found in an adult with an advanced solid tumor such as melanoma, head and neck, liver or kidney cancer. The sequences come from CD4+ or CD8+ T cells sorted from blood, collected in a trial of the OX40 agonist ivuxolimab. The nucleotide sequence is TGCAGCGTTGAAGAAACAGGGGGCGAGCAGTACTTC. Translated, this gives CSVEETGGEQYF.